The rows below give T cell receptor beta chains drawn from one sample of a study of T cell responses to AZD1222 COVID-19 vaccine. Method: immunoSEQ multiplex PCR; TCRdb's copy keeps in-frame clones and lacks some. Among 50,000 to 60,000 clones listed, more than 75% were seen once. Sequencing used peripheral blood, obtained 28 days after the second AZD1222 dose. The receptors here all came from an adult who received the AZD1222 COVID-19 vaccine. CDR3s include the opening cysteine and the closing phenylalanine or tryptophan. D genes are given only for firm matches. Clone size appears in some rows only: once, few, many, or a class for an expanded clone.

D gene: .; clone size: once; J gene: TRBJ1-1; CDR3 length: 18; V gene: TRBV7-2; CDR3 protein: CASSFTAGNLIANTEAFF; CDR3 DNA: TGTGCCAGCAGCTTCACGGCAGGGAACCTCATCGCGAACACTGAAGCTTTCTTT
D gene: .; clone size: .; J gene: TRBJ1-4; CDR3 length: 14; V gene: TRBV13; CDR3 protein: CASSLGPRNEKLFF; CDR3 DNA: TGTGCCAGCAGCCTCGGGCCCAGGAATGAAAAACTGTTTTTT
D gene: TRBD1; clone size: .; J gene: TRBJ2-4; CDR3 length: 13; V gene: TRBV5-1; CDR3 protein: CASSVTGENIQYF; CDR3 DNA: TGCGCCAGCAGCGTCACAGGGGAAAACATTCAGTACTTC
D gene: .; clone size: .; J gene: TRBJ2-3; CDR3 length: 15; V gene: TRBV7-6; CDR3 protein: CASSLAQGWTDTQYF; CDR3 DNA: TGTGCCAGCAGCTTAGCCCAGGGCTGGACAGATACGCAGTATTTT
D gene: .; clone size: .; J gene: TRBJ1-1; CDR3 length: 16; V gene: TRBV5-1; CDR3 protein: CASSLRADDLNTEAFF; CDR3 DNA: TGCGCCAGCAGCTTGAGGGCAGACGACCTGAACACTGAAGCTTTCTTT
D gene: .; clone size: .; J gene: TRBJ1-4; CDR3 length: 13; V gene: TRBV19; CDR3 protein: CASSIGGYEKLFF; CDR3 DNA: TGTGCCAGTAGTATCGGGGGTTATGAAAAACTGTTTTTT
D gene: .; clone size: .; J gene: TRBJ2-7; CDR3 length: 11; V gene: TRBV5-8; CDR3 protein: CASSLRYEQYF; CDR3 DNA: TGTGCCAGCAGCTTGAGGTACGAGCAGTACTTC
D gene: TRBD1; clone size: .; J gene: TRBJ2-1; CDR3 length: 15; V gene: TRBV5-1; CDR3 protein: CASSGGQGSYNEQFF; CDR3 DNA: TGCGCCAGCAGCGGGGGACAGGGATCCTACAATGAGCAGTTCTTC
D gene: .; clone size: .; J gene: TRBJ2-3; CDR3 length: 13; V gene: TRBV10-1; CDR3 protein: CASSDTSVDTQYF; CDR3 DNA: TGCGCCAGCAGCGATACGTCAGTAGATACGCAGTATTTT
D gene: TRBD1; clone size: .; J gene: TRBJ1-1; CDR3 length: 13; V gene: TRBV7-2; CDR3 protein: CASSRQGRTEAFF; CDR3 DNA: TGTGCCAGCAGCAGACAGGGAAGGACTGAAGCTTTCTTT
D gene: .; clone size: .; J gene: TRBJ1-1; CDR3 length: 21; V gene: TRBV19; CDR3 protein: CASSARLILPGEEWLNTEAFF; CDR3 DNA: TGTGCCAGTAGTGCCCGTTTAATACTCCCAGGGGAAGAATGGTTGAACACTGAAGCTTTCTTT
D gene: TRBD1; clone size: .; J gene: TRBJ1-6; CDR3 length: 15; V gene: TRBV19; CDR3 protein: CASSSIDRDNSPLHF; CDR3 DNA: TGTGCCAGTAGCTCTATTGACAGGGACAATTCACCCCTCCACTTT
D gene: TRBD2; clone size: .; J gene: TRBJ2-3; CDR3 length: 16; V gene: TRBV3-1/TRBV3-2; CDR3 protein: CASSQTSGLPSDTQYF; CDR3 DNA: TGTGCCAGCAGTCAGACTAGCGGGCTTCCATCAGATACGCAGTATTTT
D gene: .; clone size: .; J gene: TRBJ1-5; CDR3 length: 15; V gene: TRBV6-1; CDR3 protein: CASSEAQGGGQPQHF; CDR3 DNA: TGTGCCAGCAGTGAAGCGCAAGGGGGTGGGCAGCCCCAGCATTTT
D gene: .; clone size: .; J gene: TRBJ1-4; CDR3 length: 17; V gene: TRBV5-1; CDR3 protein: CASSLVSGGSTNEKLFF; CDR3 DNA: TGCGCCAGCAGCTTGGTCTCTGGGGGCTCAACTAATGAAAAACTGTTTTTT
D gene: .; clone size: few; J gene: TRBJ2-5; CDR3 length: 11; V gene: TRBV2; CDR3 protein: CASSYQETQYF; CDR3 DNA: TGTGCCAGCAGTTATCAAGAGACCCAGTACTTC
D gene: .; clone size: .; J gene: TRBJ2-1; CDR3 length: 12; V gene: TRBV11-2; CDR3 protein: CASSPNYNEQFF; CDR3 DNA: TGTGCCAGCAGCCCAAATTACAATGAGCAGTTCTTC
D gene: TRBD2; clone size: .; J gene: TRBJ2-1; CDR3 length: 13; V gene: TRBV5-6; CDR3 protein: CASGIAGLGEQFF; CDR3 DNA: TGTGCCAGCGGGATAGCGGGGCTGGGTGAGCAGTTCTTC